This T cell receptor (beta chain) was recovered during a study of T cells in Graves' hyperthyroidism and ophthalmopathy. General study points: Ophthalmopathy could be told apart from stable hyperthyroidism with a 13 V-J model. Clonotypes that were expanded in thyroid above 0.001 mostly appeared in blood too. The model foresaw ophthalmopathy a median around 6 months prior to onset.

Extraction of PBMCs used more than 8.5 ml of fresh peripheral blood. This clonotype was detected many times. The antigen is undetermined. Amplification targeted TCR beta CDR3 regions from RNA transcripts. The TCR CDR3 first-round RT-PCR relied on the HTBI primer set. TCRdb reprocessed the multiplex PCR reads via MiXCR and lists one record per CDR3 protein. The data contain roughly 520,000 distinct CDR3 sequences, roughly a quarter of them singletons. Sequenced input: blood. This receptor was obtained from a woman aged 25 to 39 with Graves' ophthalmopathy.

The CDR3 loop reads CASSQRPDNSGNTIYF. CDR3 nucleotides: TGTGCCAGCAGCCAAAGGCCGGATAACTCTGGAAACACCATATATTTT. The genes are TRBV6-1 and TRBJ1-3; D uncertain. Trimming shortened V by 6 bases and J by 0 bases, and 15 bases separated the two germline ends. The CDR3 consists of 16 residues. Germline lookup yields CDR1 MNHNS and CDR2 SASEGT.